This T cell receptor beta chain emerged from a study of early T cells in non-severe SARS-CoV-2 infection. Study as a whole: The sequenced material was bulk RNA from unsorted whole blood, and its chains were unpaired.

This clonotype was seen ten or more times. Its antigen remains unidentified. Unique molecular identifiers were added to individual cDNA molecules. TCRdb re-called the 5' RACE reads through MiXCR, storing one row per CDR3 protein. The table includes around 80,000 distinct CDR3 sequences, over 9.5% detected once. Notes on the study in general: The VDJdb matching leaned toward anti-spike CD8 responses and overlooked private and CD4 specificities.

Germline V gene sequence: CDR1 MNHNY, CDR2 SVGAGI (reference sequence). J gave up 6 bases and V 0 bases, and 4 bases lay outside the gene matches. There are 14 residues in the CDR3. This sample comprised whole blood, obtained at baseline. V gene TRBV6-6 combines with J gene TRBJ2-7; the match to TRBD2 covers 8 bases. This receptor was obtained from an adult who was a healthcare worker with PCR-confirmed SARS-CoV-2 infection or an uninfected control (not recorded which). CDR3 bases: TGTGCCAGCAGTTACTCGACTAGCGATACCGAGCAGTACTTC. Its translation: CASSYSTSDTEQYF.